The 21 T cell receptor beta chains given below trace back to one sample, sequenced in a study of blood T cells in healthy people across ages. A second about 7 to 11 cycle PCR used barcoded and J-beta primers. TCRdb reprocessed the 5' RACE reads via MiXCR and lists one record per CDR3 protein. The table shows hundreds of thousands of distinct CDR3 sequences, with roughly 26% occurring only once. Sequencing was done on a sample of blood. Source of these receptors: a woman older than 75 in good health.

This clonotype was recorded at least ten times. The V gene is TRBV9, the J gene TRBJ2-5, with D possibly TRBD1 on 5 matching bases. The germline V gene has CDR1 SGDLS and CDR2 YYNGEE. The CDR3 spans 13 residues. Trimming cost V 3 bases and J 5 bases, with 11 bases left between them. CDR3 sequence reads: CASSEGARETQYF. In nucleotides, the CDR3 is TGTGCCAGCAGCGAAGGGGCTAGGGAGACCCAGTACTTC.

The chain has TRBV2 and TRBJ2-1; D is possibly TRBD2 (6 bases). Trimming took off 9 bases at V and 5 bases at J, with 14 bases between the two ends. In germline, CDR1 is SNHLY, CDR2 FYNNEI. This CDR3 has 13 amino acids. In DNA, the CDR3 is TGTGCCAGTCACCTCGGGGGAAACAATGAGCAGTTCTTC. Protein product: CASHLGGNNEQFF.

Note on this clonotype: Possible read error: a much larger clone is one base away. The genes are TRBV12-3 or TRBV12-4 and TRBJ2-3, with D perhaps assigned TRBD1 or TRBD2 (5 bases each). The V gene lost 7 bases and the J gene lost 0 bases, with 14 bases spanning the gap. The CDR3 spans 15 residues. The CDR3 protein is CASNPGRTSTDTQYF. The DNA of the CDR3 is TGTGCCAGCAATCCGGGACGAACTAGCACAGATACGCAGTATTTT.

Turning to this clonotype: This may come from a read error, since a much larger clone is one base off. The chain couples TRBV12-3 or TRBV12-4 to TRBJ2-4, with D tentatively TRBD1 or TRBD2 (5 bases each). The DNA end is more similar to TRBJ2-7, so the J call may be wrong. This CDR3 has 14 residues. The CDR3 reads CASTSMWGKYEQYF. For the CDR3, the DNA is TGTGCCAGCACCTCCATGTGGGGGAAGTACGAGCAGTACTTC.

This clonotype was recorded many times. The chain has TRBV7-2 and TRBJ2-5; 9 bases line up with TRBD1. V was clipped by 0 bases and J by 4 bases; unmatched bases: 6. CDR3 length: 16 residues. From germline, CDR1 is SGHTA and CDR2 FQGNSA. The CDR3 DNA reads TGTGCCAGCAGCTTAGCCCGACAGGGGGTGGGAGAGACCCAGTACTTC. Encoded protein: CASSLARQGVGETQYF.

Turning to this clonotype: The junction departs from germline at one end; a sequencing error may be responsible. The chain couples TRBV3-1 to TRBJ2-1; 10 bases agree with TRBD2. The CDR3 has 16 residues. Germline V lookup: CDR1 LGHDT, CDR2 YNNKEL (reference sequence). CDR3: CASGQERASGGNEQFF. The CDR3, as DNA: TGTGCCAGCGGCCAAGAGAGGGCTAGCGGGGGCAATGAGCAGTTCTTC.

This clonotype was seen a handful of times. The V call is TRBV27, the J call TRBJ2-2; 9 nucleotides match TRBD2. V lost 3 bases and J lost 4; bases outside the gene matches: 3. In germline, CDR1 is MNHEY, CDR2 SMNVEV (reference sequence). The CDR3 loop spans 15 amino acids. CDR3 sequence: CASSLKTSGTGELFF. CDR3 nucleotide sequence: TGTGCCAGCAGTTTGAAGACTAGCGGCACCGGGGAGCTGTTTTTT.

A word on this clonotype: At one end the junction does not follow the germline gene, possibly because of a read error. The chain recombines TRBV5-1 with TRBJ2-5; unclear D gene. This CDR3 comprises 13 residues. In germline, CDR1 is SGHRS, CDR2 YFSETQ. The CDR3 DNA follows: TGCGCCAGCAGCTTGGGATCCAAAGAGACCCGGTACTTC. It encodes CASSLGSKETRYF.

J is TRBJ2-7 and V is TRBV12-3 or TRBV12-4, with TRBD1 identical over 8 bases. The CDR3 extends over 14 amino acids. J gave up 5 bases and V 5 bases, and 8 bases lay outside the gene matches. DNA for the CDR3: TGTGCCAGCAGTACCGACAGGGGTTACGACGAGCAGTACTTC. This sequence encodes CASSTDRGYDEQYF.

This clonotype was observed many times. The J gene is TRBJ2-3, the V gene TRBV7-2; 13 bases line up with TRBD2. The ends lost 6 bases at V and 0 bases at J; junction bases unmatched: 0. CDR1 is SGHTA and CDR2 is FQGNSA in the germline V gene. The CDR3 runs to 15 residues. The CDR3 here is CASRLAGGSTDTQYF. For the CDR3, the DNA is TGTGCCAGCAGACTAGCGGGGGGGAGCACAGATACGCAGTATTTT.

About this clonotype: This may be a read error: a much more frequent sequence differs by one nucleotide. V and J are TRBV27 and TRBJ1-2; TRBD1 matches at 8 bases. Trimming cost V 6 bases and J 4 bases; bases outside gene matches: 7. Germline V gene lookup returns CDR1 MNHEY and CDR2 SMNVEV (reference sequence). The CDR3 has 14 residues. Written as DNA, the CDR3 is TGTGCCAGCAGATGCAGGGGGCTAGGCTATGGCTACACCTTC. This encodes CASRCRGLGYGYTF.

The J gene is TRBJ2-4, the V gene TRBV4-2; D is unresolved. The germline V gene has CDR1 LGHNA and CDR2 YNFKEQ. Trimming stripped 3 bases from V and 0 bases from J, with 9 bases between. The CDR3 is made up of 15 amino acids. The CDR3 protein is CASSQDDGAKNIQYF. As DNA, the CDR3 is TGTGCCAGCAGCCAGGATGACGGAGCCAAAAACATTCAGTACTTC.

There are many counts of this clonotype. The rearrangement joins TRBV20-1 to TRBJ1-1; D remains ambiguous. Trimming stripped 6 bases from V and 5 bases from J, with 10 bases between. The CDR3 runs 11 residues. Per the germline V gene, CDR1 is DFQATT and CDR2 is SNEGSKA (reference sequence). The CDR3 DNA reads TGCAGTGCGTTGCGGTTGACTGAAGCTTTCTTT. It codes for CSALRLTEAFF.

Comments on this clonotype: Just one base apart from a much larger clone, this may be a read error. Since no conserved phenylalanine or tryptophan closes the CDR3, a read error is the likely cause. The rearrangement joins TRBV12-3 or TRBV12-4 to TRBJ1-2; 10 bases agree with TRBD1. J lost 7 bases, V lost 6 bases, and 5 bases had no gene match. The CDR3 contains 13 residues. The CDR3 DNA follows: TGTGCCAGCAGCATGGGACAGGGGCTTGGCTACACCGTC. Translating it yields CASSMGQGLGYTV.

This clonotype was seen ten or more times. The genes are TRBV6-2 or TRBV6-3 and TRBJ2-5; 8 bases fit TRBD1. Trimming at V came to 2 bases and at J to 4 bases, leaving 12 bases not matched to a gene. This CDR3 region has 17 residues. Germline loops: CDR1 MNHEY, CDR2 SVGEGT. CDR3 nucleotide sequence: TGTGCCAGCAGTTACAGGCTCGCGACAGGGGCAGGAGAGACCCAGTACTTC. Its translation is CASSYRLATGAGETQYF.

The chain links TRBV6-2 or TRBV6-3 to TRBJ1-2; tentatively, D is TRBD1 (5 bases). This CDR3 contains 14 residues. Trimming pared 6 bases from V and 6 bases from J, leaving 17 bases between. Germline V CDR1 and CDR2: MNHEY, SVGEGT. As DNA, the CDR3 is TGTGCCAGCAGGTCTTCCCGGGGGGGAAATGGCTACACCTTC. Amino acid sequence: CASRSSRGGNGYTF.

This clonotype was observed many times. The DNA of the CDR3 is TGTGCCAGCAAGTCCGGGGGACTAGGGATTTCCACAGATACGCAGTATTTT. Its protein product is CASKSGGLGISTDTQYF. The chain recombines TRBV27 with TRBJ2-3; 8 positions match TRBD2. Trimming cost V 7 bases and J 2 bases; bases outside gene matches: 14. The CDR3 totals 17 residues. Germline loops: CDR1 MNHEY, CDR2 SMNVEV (reference sequence).

Worth noting for this clonotype: A clone one base away is much larger, so this may be a read error. V gene TRBV5-1 combines with J gene TRBJ2-7, with 9 bases lining up with TRBD2. The germline V gene has CDR1 SGHRS and CDR2 YFSETQ. This CDR3 contains 14 residues. Trimming at V came to 1 base and at J to 3 bases, leaving 2 bases not matched to a gene. The CDR3 DNA reads TGCGCCAGCAGCTTGCCAGCGGGGGGCTACGAGCAGTACTTC. Amino acids: CASSLPAGGYEQYF.

This clonotype was counted only a few times. J is TRBJ2-5 and V is TRBV20-1, with 8 positions matching TRBD1. Germline CDR1 and CDR2: DFQATT and SNEGSKA (reference sequence). CDR3 length: 15 amino acids. The V gene end was trimmed by 0 bases and the J gene end by 5 bases; junction bases not matched to a gene: 8. The CDR3 DNA reads TGCAGTGCTAGAGATATCCAGGGGGCGCGGGAGACCCAGTACTTC. Its translation is CSARDIQGARETQYF.

The genes are TRBV2 and TRBJ1-3; D uncertain. Germline values: CDR1 SNHLY, CDR2 FYNNEI. V gave up 7 bases and J gave up 4 bases, with 11 bases separating them. The CDR3 spans 13 residues. The CDR3, as DNA: TGTGCCAGCAAAGAGGGTCGCGGAAACACCATATATTTT. Encoded protein: CASKEGRGNTIYF.

The chain recombines TRBV6-2 or TRBV6-3 with TRBJ2-4; tentatively, D is TRBD1 (6 bases). V was clipped by 5 bases and J by 9 bases, with 17 bases between them. This CDR3 contains 14 residues. Per germline, CDR1 MNHEY and CDR2 SVGEGT. CDR3 DNA: TGTGCCAGCAGTCTGGGGGCCGTTGGGGTCATTCAGTACTTC. Protein sequence: CASSLGAVGVIQYF.